The 28 T cell receptor beta chains presented below share a single source sample, sequenced in a study of shared clonotypes between healthy human individuals. Data came from immunoSEQ multiplex PCR; TCRdb stores just in-frame clones and leaves some out. The table lists about 2.4 million clones, roughly 93% of them singletons. Sample: naive CD4+ T cells from PBMCs. As to subset: CD45RA+ positively selected. All receptors derive from a man in his late teens or twenties in good health. Some clones in this sample may be carry-over from other donors' samples.

This clone was counted once. The CDR3 sequence is CASSLGFSWLAGDNEQFF. CDR3 nucleotides: TGTGCCAGCAGCTTAGGGTTTTCGTGGTTAGCGGGGGACAATGAGCAGTTCTTC. V and J are TRBV11-2 and TRBJ2-1, with 9 nucleotides matching TRBD2. V trimming: 1 base; J trimming: 5 bases; junction bases outside the gene matches: 12. CDR3 length equals 18 residues. Germline CDR1 is SGHAT and CDR2 is FQNNGV.

This clone was detected only a few times. The V gene is TRBV6-1, the J gene TRBJ1-1; D gene uncertain. The V end lost 2 bases, the J end lost 4 bases, and 8 bases lay between the germline ends. Looked up from germline, CDR1 is MNHNS and CDR2 is SASEGT. This CDR3 region has 13 residues. The CDR3 DNA reads as TGTGCCAGCAGTGAACAGGAGCGCACTGAAGCTTTCTTT. Translated: CASSEQERTEAFF.

The chain employs TRBV6-1 and TRBJ1-2; maybe TRBD1 (5 bases). The CDR3 spans 13 residues. Germline lookup yields CDR1 MNHNS and CDR2 SASEGT. V was trimmed by 5 bases and J by 2 bases, leaving 9 bases between them. CDR3 loop: CASSTQENYGYTF. In DNA form, the CDR3 reads TGTGCCAGCAGTACACAGGAAAACTATGGCTACACCTTC.

The DNA for the CDR3 is TGTGCCAGCAGTCTCTTCGCGGGAGTTGGGACAGATACGCAGTATTTT. Translation: CASSLFAGVGTDTQYF. This chain joins TRBV6-4 and TRBJ2-3, with 7 bases lining up with TRBD2. Looked up from germline, CDR1 is MRHNA and CDR2 is SNTAGT. CDR3 length equals 16 residues. The V segment lost 5 bases and the J segment 3 bases; nucleotides outside the gene matches: 11.

The V call is TRBV28, the J call TRBJ1-2; 7 nucleotides align to TRBD1. The CDR3 runs to 13 residues. CDR1 and CDR2 from the germline V gene are MDHEN and SYDVKM. Losses at the gene ends were 5 bases for V and 7 bases for J; bases not matched to a gene: 7. CDR3 DNA sequence: TGTGCCAGCAGTCCAGGACAGGTGGTTGGCTACACCTTC. Its translation: CASSPGQVVGYTF.

V gene TRBV28 combines with J gene TRBJ2-3, with D perhaps being TRBD1 or TRBD2 (5 bases each). CDR3 size: 16 residues. Trimming removed 5 bases at V and 7 bases at J, with 22 bases between. Germline values: CDR1 MDHEN, CDR2 SYDVKM. The CDR3 reads CASSITLGAPQHTQYF. Here the CDR3 DNA reads TGTGCCAGCAGTATCACCCTCGGGGCCCCGCAGCATACGCAGTATTTT.

The chain combines TRBV30 with TRBJ2-7; 8 nucleotides agree with TRBD1. V shed 4 bases, J shed 0 bases, and the junction held 8 bases outside the gene matches. The CDR3 totals 15 residues. The germline gives CDR1 GTSNPN, CDR2 SVGIG (reference sequence). The DNA for the CDR3 is TGTGCCTGGACGGCTCGGGACAGGTTCTCCTACGAGCAGTACTTC. Translated, it gives CAWTARDRFSYEQYF.

This sequence joins TRBV29-1 and TRBJ2-7; 9 bases are a match to TRBD1. The J segment lost 0 bases and the V segment lost 7 bases, leaving 7 bases of the junction unmatched. The CDR3 is made up of 14 amino acids. Germline CDR1 and CDR2: SQVTM and ANQGSEA. The CDR3 spells CSARTGEASYEQYF. DNA for the CDR3: TGCAGCGCTCGGACAGGGGAAGCCTCCTACGAGCAGTACTTC.

The chain has TRBV7-2 and TRBJ2-5, with 8 nucleotides matching TRBD1. The CDR3 sequence is 18 residues long. V was clipped by 0 bases and J by 5 bases; unmatched bases: 14. The V gene's germline CDR1 is SGHTA and CDR2 FQGNSA. The CDR3 region has the DNA TGTGCCAGCAGCTTAGCTTGGCGGGTCCCAGGGGGCCGGGAGACCCAGTACTTC. Its translation is CASSLAWRVPGGRETQYF.

The V and J genes are TRBV5-1 and TRBJ2-5; the match to TRBD1 covers 8 bases. The J call may be incorrect, as the DNA end agrees better with TRBJ2-7. The CDR3 is 16 amino acids. From germline, CDR1 is SGHRS and CDR2 YFSETQ. The CDR3 loop reads CASSLSLGQGRHEQYF. The DNA for the CDR3 is TGCGCCAGCAGCCTATCCCTCGGACAGGGTCGCCACGAGCAGTACTTC.

V usage is TRBV11-3 and J usage is TRBJ2-7; 12 bases align to TRBD2. Per germline, CDR1 SGHNT and CDR2 YENEEA. With V trimmed by 5 bases and J by 1 base, 3 bases remained unmatched. This CDR3 contains 15 residues. DNA of the CDR3: TGTGCCAGCAGCCTACTAGCGGGAGGTTCCTACGAGCAGTACTTC. Translation gives CASSLLAGGSYEQYF. Based on the CDR3 plus reference TRBV11-3 and TRBJ2-7, the full variable domain is EAGVVQSPRYKIIEKKQPVAFWCNPISGHNTLYWYLQNLGQGPELLIRYENEEAVDDSQLPKDRFSAERLKGVDSTLKIQPAELGDSAVYLCASSLLAGGSYEQYFGPGTRLTVT.

Points on this clone: Other DNA variants within this sample encode the same CDR3. This CDR3 is CASSQSDRGGRELFF. As DNA, the CDR3 is TGTGCCAGCAGCCAAAGCGACAGGGGAGGGCGGGAGCTGTTTTTT. The V gene is TRBV6-6, the J gene TRBJ2-2, with a weak D call TRBD1 (8 bases). Trimming pared 6 bases from V and 9 bases from J, leaving 20 bases between. The germline V gene has CDR1 MNHNY and CDR2 SVGAGI (reference sequence). The CDR3 consists of 15 residues.

As for this clone: A far larger clone is only one base removed, so a read error is likely. This sample also contains other DNA sequences that code for the same CDR3. The chain's CDR3 is CASSLNLADRGGLMNTEAFF. The CDR3 nucleotides are TGCGCCAGCTCACTCAATCTCGCGGACAGGGGAGGACTTATGAACACTGAAGCTTTCTTT. The rearrangement joins TRBV18 to TRBJ1-1, with 9 bases identical to TRBD1. The CDR3 is 20 amino acids. The germline CDR1 and CDR2 sequences are KGHSH and LQKENI. The full variable domain, completed using reference TRBV18 and TRBJ1-1, is NAGVMQNPRHLVRRRGQEARLRCSPMKGHSHVYWYRQLPEEGLKFMVYLQKENIIDESGMPKERFSAEFPKEGPSILRIQQVVRGDSAAYFCASSLNLADRGGLMNTEAFFGQGTRLTVV.

The CDR3 region is CASSQGSESYGYTF. The CDR3 coding sequence is TGTGCCAGCAGTCAGGGGTCCGAATCCTATGGCTACACCTTC. This chain joins TRBV28 and TRBJ1-2, with D tentatively TRBD1 (6 bases). The CDR3 covers 14 residues. V shed 5 bases and J shed 4 bases, with 14 bases lying between them. Germline V gene lookup returns CDR1 MDHEN and CDR2 SYDVKM.

This sequence joins TRBV6-6 and TRBJ1-2; D unresolved. V lost 10 bases to trimming and J lost 8 bases, with 23 bases between them. CDR1 MNHNY and CDR2 SVGAGI come from the germline V gene (reference sequence). The CDR3 consists of 14 residues. DNA of the CDR3: TGTGCCACCACGACGAGGACCCTTAACCGGGGCTACACCTTC. It yields the protein CATTTRTLNRGYTF.

The V and J genes are TRBV6-6 and TRBJ2-7; TRBD1 might be the D (6 bases). V dropped 4 bases and J dropped 6 bases, with 10 bases sitting between them. CDR3 length: 12 residues. The germline V gene encodes CDR1 MNHNY and CDR2 SVGAGI (reference sequence). The chain's CDR3 is CASSSTGIEQYF. CDR3 in DNA: TGTGCCAGCAGTTCAACAGGGATCGAGCAGTACTTC.

The chain employs TRBV6-5 and TRBJ2-3; TRBD1 might be the D (5 bases). V was shortened by 3 bases and J by 6 bases, with 10 bases between the two germline ends. The germline gives CDR1 MNHEY, CDR2 SVGAGI. CDR3 length equals 13 residues. The chain's CDR3 is CASSYQGSDTQYF. As DNA, the CDR3 is TGTGCCAGCAGTTATCAGGGTTCGGATACGCAGTATTTT.

V usage is TRBV5-4 and J usage is TRBJ2-7; maybe TRBD1 (5 bases). In germline, CDR1 is SGHNT, CDR2 YYREEE (reference sequence). The CDR3 extends over 14 amino acids. V was cut by 7 bases and J by 6 bases, with 20 bases left in between. CDR3: CASGTGAPPVEQYF. The CDR3 nucleotides read TGTGCCAGCGGCACTGGGGCCCCACCAGTCGAGCAGTACTTC.

This clone showed up just once. This sequence joins TRBV27 and TRBJ2-2; D remains ambiguous. The CDR3 covers 13 residues. Trimming pared 2 bases from V and 5 bases from J, leaving 6 bases between. The germline V gene has CDR1 MNHEY and CDR2 SMNVEV (reference sequence). The CDR3 reads CASSLVATGELFF. CDR3 sequence (DNA): TGTGCCAGCAGTTTAGTAGCAACCGGGGAGCTGTTTTTT.

V gene TRBV29-1 combines with J gene TRBJ2-1; D uncertain. The germline V and J ends were trimmed by 0 bases and 2 bases, with 11 bases remaining between them. The CDR3 runs 15 residues. In germline, CDR1 is SQVTM, CDR2 ANQGSEA. The DNA of the CDR3 is TGCAGCGTTGAAGATGTGGCAGGCCCCTACAATGAGCAGTTCTTC. It yields the protein CSVEDVAGPYNEQFF.

To note about this clone: This specimen includes other DNA sequences encoding the same CDR3. The CDR3 sequence is CASSTSGANYEQYF. The DNA for the CDR3 is TGTGCCAGCAGTACTAGCGGGGCTAACTACGAGCAGTACTTC. The V gene is TRBV9, the J gene TRBJ2-7; 10 bases align to TRBD2. The V gene's germline CDR1 is SGDLS and CDR2 YYNGEE. The CDR3 length is 14 residues. Germline trimming cut 5 bases from V and 3 bases from J; bases unmatched to any gene: 5.

The genes are TRBV27 and TRBJ1-5; 7 bases line up with TRBD1. V dropped 5 bases and J dropped 4; count of bases not matched to a gene: 8. This CDR3 region has 15 residues. Germline-derived CDR1 and CDR2 are MNHEY and SMNVEV (reference sequence). This CDR3 reads CASSQYHRGNQPQHF. CDR3 DNA: TGTGCCAGCAGTCAGTACCACAGGGGTAATCAGCCCCAGCATTTT.

The chain combines TRBV18 with TRBJ2-2, with TRBD2 identical over 12 bases. Per the germline V gene, CDR1 is KGHSH and CDR2 is LQKENI. The CDR3 loop spans 17 amino acids. V lost 3 bases to trimming and J lost 7 bases; unmatched junction nucleotides: 9. CDR3 DNA sequence: TGTGCCAGCTCACCCCCGGCTAGCGGGAGGGCCGTCGGGGAGCTGTTTTTT. It is translated as CASSPPASGRAVGELFF.

The genes are TRBV5-6 and TRBJ2-2; tentatively, D is TRBD1 or TRBD2 (5 bases each). The length of the CDR3 is 17 residues. The V end lost 0 bases, the J end lost 0 bases, and 12 bases lay between the germline ends. Germline CDR1 SGHDT, CDR2 YYEEEE. The CDR3 sequence: CASSLAWGNTNTGELFF. As DNA, the CDR3 is TGTGCCAGCAGCTTGGCATGGGGGAACACGAACACCGGGGAGCTGTTTTTT.

The chain carries TRBV5-1 and TRBJ2-1; 11 positions agree with TRBD2. Trimming took 1 base from V and 6 from J; bases not matched to a gene: 9. The length of the CDR3 is 17 residues. In germline, CDR1 is SGHRS, CDR2 YFSETQ. The CDR3 DNA sequence: TGCGCCAGCAGCTTGCCGGAGATAGCGGGAGGGGGCAATGAGCAGTTCTTC. Its translation is CASSLPEIAGGGNEQFF.

V usage is TRBV7-6 and J usage is TRBJ1-1; no firm D call. CDR3 length equals 12 residues. Germline lookup yields CDR1 SGHVS and CDR2 FNYEAQ. The V and J ends lost 2 bases and 10 bases respectively, with 11 bases between them. The CDR3 loop reads CASSLLEEGAFF. CDR3 coding DNA: TGTGCCAGCAGCTTATTGGAGGAGGGAGCTTTCTTT.

This clone was counted once. This sample also contains other DNA sequences that code for the same CDR3. This chain joins TRBV20-1 and TRBJ2-1; 7 nucleotides agree with TRBD2. The J segment lost 9 bases and the V segment lost 5 bases, leaving 4 bases of the junction unmatched. CDR3 length: 11 amino acids. Germline CDR1 and CDR2: DFQATT and SNEGSKA (reference sequence). In nucleotides, the CDR3 is TGCAGTGCTGCTCCGGGGGGTGAGCAGTTCTTC. Protein product: CSAAPGGEQFF.

To note about this clone: Other DNA sequences from this sample encode an identical CDR3 as well. The chain joins TRBV19 to TRBJ1-1, with 7 bases matching TRBD1. The germline V gene encodes CDR1 LNHDA and CDR2 SQIVND (reference sequence). The CDR3 consists of 14 residues. The junction had 3 bases not matched to a gene; V was cut back by 5 bases and J by 0 bases. CDR3 DNA: TGTGCCAGTAGTCGTGGGACAGTGAACACTGAAGCTTTCTTT. As protein: CASSRGTVNTEAFF.